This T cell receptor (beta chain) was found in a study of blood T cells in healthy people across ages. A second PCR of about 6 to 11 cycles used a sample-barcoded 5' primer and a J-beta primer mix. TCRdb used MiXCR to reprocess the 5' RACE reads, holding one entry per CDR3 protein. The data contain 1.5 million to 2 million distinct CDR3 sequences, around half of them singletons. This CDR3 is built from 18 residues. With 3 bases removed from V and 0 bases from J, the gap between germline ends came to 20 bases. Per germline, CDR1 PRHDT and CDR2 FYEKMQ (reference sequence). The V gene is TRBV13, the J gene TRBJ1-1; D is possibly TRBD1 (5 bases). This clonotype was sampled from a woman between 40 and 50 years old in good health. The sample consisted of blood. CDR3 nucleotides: TGTGCCAGCAGCTTTAGTTTAGGGGCAGAACCCATGAACACTGAAGCTTTCTTT. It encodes CASSFSLGAEPMNTEAFF.